The 20 T cell receptor beta chains listed next were all sequenced from one sample in a study of shared clonotypes between healthy human individuals. Sequenced by immunoSEQ multiplex PCR; TCRdb stores in-frame clones only, minus some. The table has roughly 1,500,000 clones, approximately 98.5% seen once; the top ten hold about 0.35%. Specimen: naive CD4+ T cells sorted from blood. Subset specified: CD45RA+ positively selected. These receptors were collected from a man aged 25-40 years in good health.

In its sample, this clone was seen a few times. At the DNA level, this CDR3 is encoded by other sequences in the same sample as well. The chain couples TRBV10-2 to TRBJ2-7; 7 nucleotides agree with TRBD2. Per germline, CDR1 WSHSY and CDR2 SAAADI. Unmatched junction bases numbered 6, after V lost 5 bases and J lost 2 bases. This CDR3 contains 14 residues. The CDR3 protein is CASSTPAGTYEQYF. The CDR3 coding sequence is TGCGCCAGCAGTACTCCAGCGGGGACCTACGAGCAGTACTTC.

With respect to this clone: This CDR3 is also generated by other DNA sequences in the sample. The V and J genes are TRBV5-4 and TRBJ1-1; D possibly corresponds to TRBD1 (5 bases). CDR3 length: 13 amino acids. CDR1 SGHNT and CDR2 YYREEE come from the germline V gene (reference sequence). With 1 base removed from V and 1 base from J, the gap between germline ends came to 5 bases. As DNA, the CDR3 is TGTGCCAGCAGCTTGAGGGGGAACACTGAAGCTTTCTTT. This gives the protein CASSLRGNTEAFF.

The gene calls are TRBV5-1 and TRBJ2-1; no definite D call. V was pared by 0 bases and J by 6 bases, with 7 bases between. The CDR3 spans 13 residues. Germline-derived CDR1 and CDR2 are SGHRS and YFSETQ. CDR3 sequence reads: CASSLEPSNEQFF. The CDR3 DNA reads as TGCGCCAGCAGCTTGGAACCAAGCAATGAGCAGTTCTTC.

The genes are TRBV5-1 and TRBJ2-5, with 10 positions matching TRBD1. The CDR3 has 18 amino acids. Germline CDR1 and CDR2: SGHRS and YFSETQ. V gave up 4 bases and J gave up 2 bases; unmatched junction bases: 14. CDR3: CASSPGQGGDMGQETQYF. The CDR3 DNA sequence: TGCGCCAGCAGCCCTGGACAGGGGGGAGATATGGGACAAGAGACCCAGTACTTC.

V is TRBV7-9 and J is TRBJ2-6; TRBD1 might be the D (6 bases). The CDR3 length is 17 residues. Trimming removed 5 bases from V and 0 bases from J, with 14 bases in between. The germline gives CDR1 SEHNR, CDR2 FQNEAQ (reference sequence). CDR3 coding DNA: TGTGCCAGCAGCCCTACAGGGTCCCTCTCTGGGGCCAACGTCCTGACTTTC. This encodes CASSPTGSLSGANVLTF.

This clone was seen once. This rearrangement joins TRBV5-1 to TRBJ2-3; 8 bases map to TRBD2. The length of the CDR3 is 16 residues. V gave up 4 bases and J gave up 2 bases; unmatched junction bases: 9. Germline V gene sequence: CDR1 SGHRS, CDR2 YFSETQ. CDR3 region: CASSLAPSGYTDTQYF. CDR3 bases: TGCGCCAGCAGCCTTGCGCCTAGCGGGTACACAGATACGCAGTATTTT.

The chain combines TRBV6-1 with TRBJ1-2, with 7 bases fitting TRBD1. The CDR3 loop spans 14 amino acids. Germline CDR1 and CDR2: MNHNS and SASEGT. V shed 3 bases and J 3 bases; nucleotides not matched to a gene: 4. Here the CDR3 reads CASSDPGTDYGYTF. In DNA form, the CDR3 reads TGTGCCAGCAGTGACCCGGGGACAGACTATGGCTACACCTTC.

CDR3 sequence reads: CSVGGGPAQPQHF. CDR3 nucleotide sequence: TGCAGCGTTGGTGGGGGGCCCGCGCAGCCCCAGCATTTT. This chain joins TRBV29-1 and TRBJ1-5; possible D gene TRBD1, 6 bases. There are 13 residues in the CDR3. Trimming took 4 bases from V and 7 from J, leaving 14 bases between them. Germline values: CDR1 SQVTM, CDR2 ANQGSEA.

The V call is TRBV9, the J call TRBJ1-5, with unresolved D. V lost 3 bases to trimming and J lost 4 bases, with 11 bases between them. Per the germline V gene, CDR1 is SGDLS and CDR2 is YYNGEE. The CDR3 loop spans 14 amino acids. CDR3 in amino acids: CASSAQPGNQPQHF. CDR3 nucleotide sequence: TGTGCCAGCAGCGCCCAGCCGGGGAATCAGCCCCAGCATTTT.

CDR3 bases: TGTGCCAGTCCACAGGGCCCCAATCAGCCCCAGCATTTT. Its translation is CASPQGPNQPQHF. The J gene is TRBJ1-5, the V gene TRBV19; D may be TRBD1 (6 bases). Germline V gene data show CDR1 as LNHDA and CDR2 as SQIVND (reference sequence). This CDR3 has 13 residues. V lost 8 bases, J lost 3 bases, and 11 bases lay in between.

The chain couples TRBV7-6 to TRBJ2-2; 15 bases are shared with TRBD2. The germline V gene has CDR1 SGHVS and CDR2 FNYEAQ. The CDR3 runs 16 residues. After removal of 6 bases from V and 7 bases from J, the junction contained 6 bases not matched to a gene. Written as DNA, the CDR3 is TGTGCCAGCAGGGCCGGACTAGCGGGAGGGGACGGGGAGCTGTTTTTT. Its protein is CASRAGLAGGDGELFF.

This clone appeared a single time. This chain uses TRBV7-2 with TRBJ2-1; possible D gene TRBD1, 5 bases. CDR3 length: 14 amino acids. Germline-derived CDR1 and CDR2 are SGHTA and FQGNSA. The V gene lost 1 base and the J gene lost 8 bases, with 12 bases spanning the gap. For the CDR3, the DNA is TGTGCCAGCAGCTTAGTAGCCCAGGGTTATGAGCAGTTCTTC. Protein sequence: CASSLVAQGYEQFF. The full variable domain, its missing parts supplied by reference TRBV7-2 and TRBJ2-1, is GAGVSQSPSNKVTEKGKDVELRCDPISGHTALYWYRQSLGQGLEFLIYFQGNSAPDKSGLPSDRFSAERTGGSVSTLTIQRTQQEDSAVYLCASSLVAQGYEQFFGPGTRLTVL.

The rearrangement uses TRBV4-1 and TRBJ2-7, with D possibly being TRBD1 (6 bases). The germline gives CDR1 MGHRA, CDR2 YSYEKL. Deletions cut 0 bases from V and 3 bases from J, with 12 bases between. This CDR3 is built from 15 residues. The CDR3 DNA reads as TGCGCCAGCAGCCAAGACCAGACAGGCGACTACGAGCAGTACTTC. It codes for CASSQDQTGDYEQYF.

This chain links TRBV4-3 with TRBJ2-6; D perhaps matches TRBD1 (5 bases). Trimming took off 1 base at V and 0 bases at J, with 13 bases between the two ends. Germline CDR1 LGHNA, CDR2 YSLEER. The CDR3 is made up of 18 amino acids. CDR3 in DNA: TGCGCCAGCAGCCAAGCCGAACAGGAGAACTCTGGGGCCAACGTCCTGACTTTC. Its translation is CASSQAEQENSGANVLTF.

The chain joins TRBV7-2 to TRBJ2-7, with D possibly TRBD2 on 6 matching bases. Germline V gene data show CDR1 as SGHTA and CDR2 as FQGNSA. Trimming stripped 4 bases from V and 3 bases from J, with 13 bases between. This CDR3 region has 14 residues. The CDR3 DNA is TGTGCCAGCAGCTCGTCTAGCGACTACTACGAGCAGTACTTC. Its translation: CASSSSSDYYEQYF. Full variable domain (remainder filled in from reference TRBV7-2 and TRBJ2-7): GAGVSQSPSNKVTEKGKDVELRCDPISGHTALYWYRQSLGQGLEFLIYFQGNSAPDKSGLPSDRFSAERTGGSVSTLTIQRTQQEDSAVYLCASSSSSDYYEQYFGPGTRLTVT.

V usage is TRBV7-2 and J usage is TRBJ2-3; 8 positions agree with TRBD2. Germline CDR1 reads SGHTA; CDR2 reads FQGNSA. V gave up 5 bases and J gave up 6 bases; unmatched junction bases: 22. CDR3 length equals 19 residues. CDR3 coding DNA: TGTGCCAGCAGCCAACGACCGTGGGTCCCTAGCGGGCCGGTCGATACGCAGTATTTT. It encodes CASSQRPWVPSGPVDTQYF. Looking up the rest from reference TRBV7-2 and TRBJ2-3 gives the full variable domain: GAGVSQSPSNKVTEKGKDVELRCDPISGHTALYWYRQSLGQGLEFLIYFQGNSAPDKSGLPSDRFSAERTGGSVSTLTIQRTQQEDSAVYLCASSQRPWVPSGPVDTQYFGPGTRLTVL.

This sequence joins TRBV25-1 and TRBJ2-3; no firm D call. V was pared by 3 bases and J by 6 bases, with 13 bases between. CDR1 is MGHDK, CDR2 SYGVNS, per germline. The CDR3 runs to 14 residues. CDR3 sequence (DNA): TGTGCCAGCAGTGAGGGAACTTACACGGATACGCAGTATTTT. It translates to CASSEGTYTDTQYF.

This clone appeared once. In nucleotides, the CDR3 is TGTGCCAGCAGCTTAGGGACTAGCGGGAGGGCCTTTGAGCAGTTCTTC. Translation: CASSLGTSGRAFEQFF. The V call is TRBV7-8, the J call TRBJ2-1, with 15 bases aligning to TRBD2. Germline CDR1 is SGHVS and CDR2 is FQNEAQ. This CDR3 has 16 residues. With 1 base clipped from V and 9 bases from J, the junction kept 4 bases outside the gene matches.

In this sample, this clone turned up once. The chain employs TRBV6-6 and TRBJ1-2; D is perhaps TRBD1 (6 bases). Looked up from germline, CDR1 is MNHNY and CDR2 is SVGAGI (reference sequence). The CDR3 contains 13 residues. With 6 bases removed from V and 3 bases from J, the gap between germline ends came to 11 bases. The CDR3 loop reads CASSHRVDYGYTF. The CDR3 DNA follows: TGTGCCAGCAGCCACAGGGTAGACTATGGCTACACCTTC.

The rearrangement uses TRBV7-2 and TRBJ1-1; D remains ambiguous. This CDR3 spans 14 amino acids. V was clipped by 4 bases and J by 5 bases, with 14 bases between them. Germline CDR1 reads SGHTA; CDR2 reads FQGNSA. Here the CDR3 reads CASSSSLGRTEAFF. In DNA, the CDR3 is TGTGCCAGCAGCTCTTCTTTAGGTAGGACTGAAGCTTTCTTT.